This TCR beta chain came from a study of shared clonotypes between healthy human individuals. Overall study context: CD4 naive cells filled three plates per donor, CD4 memory three, CD8 naive two and CD8 memory one.

Concerning this clone itself: The antigen is undetermined.

The assay used deep level. Using immunoSEQ multiplex PCR, the repertoire was profiled, and TCRdb retains in-frame clones only, with some absent. The sample lists about 1.5 million clones; nearly 99% were seen once. General observations from the study: Naive CD4 clonotypes overlapped across a handful of donors at about 5%.

V was shortened by 2 bases and J by 6 bases, with 14 bases between the two germline ends. Per the germline V gene, CDR1 is MDHEN and CDR2 is SYDVKM. The CDR3 totals 14 residues. The chain joins TRBV28 to TRBJ2-7, with D possibly TRBD1 on 5 matching bases. Sequencing used naive CD4+ T cells sorted from blood. Subset indicated: CD45RA+ positively selected. The sequence was obtained from a man in his thirties or forties in good health. CDR3: CASSLLDRRREQYF. In nucleotides, the CDR3 is TGTGCCAGCAGTTTACTCGACAGACGGCGCGAGCAGTACTTC.